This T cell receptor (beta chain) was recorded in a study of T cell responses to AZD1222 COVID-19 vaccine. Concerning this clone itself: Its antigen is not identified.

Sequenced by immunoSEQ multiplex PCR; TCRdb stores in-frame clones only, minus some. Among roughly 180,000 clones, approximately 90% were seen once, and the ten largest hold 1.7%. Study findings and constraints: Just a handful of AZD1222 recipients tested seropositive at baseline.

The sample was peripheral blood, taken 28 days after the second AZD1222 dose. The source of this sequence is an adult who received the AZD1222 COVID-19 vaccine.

The CDR3 here is CAWSVSHSSTEAFF. The CDR3, as DNA: TGTGCCTGGAGTGTATCACACAGTAGCACTGAAGCTTTCTTT. The V gene is TRBV30, the J gene TRBJ1-1, with D uncertain. CDR3 length: 14 residues. The germline V and J ends were trimmed by 0 bases and 4 bases, with 12 bases remaining between them. Germline V lookup: CDR1 GTSNPN, CDR2 SVGIG (reference sequence).